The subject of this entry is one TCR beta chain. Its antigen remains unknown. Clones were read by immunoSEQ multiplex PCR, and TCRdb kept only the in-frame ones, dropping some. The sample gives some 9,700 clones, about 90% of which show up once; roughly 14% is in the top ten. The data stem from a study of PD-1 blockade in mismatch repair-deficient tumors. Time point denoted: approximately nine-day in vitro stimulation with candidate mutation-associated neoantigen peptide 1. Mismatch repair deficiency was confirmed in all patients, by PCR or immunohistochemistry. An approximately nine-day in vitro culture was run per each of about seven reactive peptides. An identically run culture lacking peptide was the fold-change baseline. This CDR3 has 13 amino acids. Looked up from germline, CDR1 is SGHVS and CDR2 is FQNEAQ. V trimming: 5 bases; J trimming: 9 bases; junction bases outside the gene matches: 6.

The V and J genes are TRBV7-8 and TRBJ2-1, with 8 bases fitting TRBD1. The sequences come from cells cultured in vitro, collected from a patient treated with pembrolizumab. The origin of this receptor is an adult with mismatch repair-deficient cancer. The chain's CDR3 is CASSHQGAGEQFF. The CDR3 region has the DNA TGTGCCAGCAGCCATCAGGGGGCCGGTGAGCAGTTCTTC.